Below, one TCR beta chain is given with its context. The record originates from a study of blood T cells in healthy people across ages. Primed by a sample-barcoded 5' primer and a J-beta primer mix, a second PCR proceeded for roughly 6 to 12 cycles. TCRdb itself ran the 5' RACE reads through MiXCR, one entry per CDR3 protein. Among hundreds of thousands of distinct CDR3 sequences listed, 45% to 50% were seen once. This CDR3 has 13 amino acids. The germline V gene has CDR1 DFQATT and CDR2 SNEGSKA (reference sequence). V was shortened by 4 bases and J by 7 bases, with 14 bases between the two germline ends.

The specimen sequenced was blood. This chain connects TRBV20-1 to TRBJ2-4; tentatively, D is TRBD1 (6 bases). The sequence derives from a woman aged 55-70 years in good health. This chain's CDR3 is CSAILTGRNIQYF. The CDR3 DNA reads TGCAGTGCTATACTGACAGGAAGGAACATTCAGTACTTC.